This record concerns one T cell receptor (beta chain) sequence. The length of the CDR3 is 16 residues. Germline assignment: CDR1 SGHRS and CDR2 YFSETQ. Germline trimming cut 4 bases from V and 1 base from J; bases unmatched to any gene: 3. These data come from a study of preoperative IRX-2 immunotherapy in early breast cancer. Data came from immunoSEQ multiplex PCR; TCRdb stores just in-frame clones and leaves some out. The sample gives about 38,000 clones, 80% to 90% of which show up once; about 1.5% is in the top ten. Specified treatment: preoperative locoregional IRX-2 cytokine immunotherapy. Samples came from a phase Ib trial of preoperative locoregional IRX-2 cytokine immunotherapy.

The gene calls are TRBV5-1 and TRBJ2-5, with 14 bases fitting TRBD2. The sample here was lymph node tissue, taken after IRX-2 immunotherapy. The clonotype was recovered from a human donor with breast cancer. CDR3 amino acids: CASSQTSGGAQETQYF. The CDR3 nucleotides read TGCGCCAGCAGCCAGACTAGCGGGGGGGCCCAAGAGACCCAGTACTTC. The whole variable domain, filled in from reference TRBV5-1 and TRBJ2-5, reads KAGVTQTPRYLIKTRGQQVTLSCSPISGHRSVSWYQQTPGQGLQFLFEYFSETQRNKGNFPGRFSGRQFSNSRSEMNVSTLELGDSALYLCASSQTSGGAQETQYFGPGTRLLVL.